The 23 T cell receptor beta chains listed next were all sequenced from one sample in a study of cytomegalovirus exposure and HLA in healthy donors. PCR used 60 Vbeta primers and 13 Jbeta primers. Repertoires were generated with immunoSEQ multiplex PCR, while TCRdb's copy carries only in-frame clones and drops some. Of approximately 190,000 clones listed, approximately 80% are singletons. Sequencing was carried out using PBMCs. The receptors come from a woman between 50 and 59 years old in good health and CMV-seropositive.

J is TRBJ1-4 and V is TRBV4-2; D gene uncertain. Between the trimmed V and J ends, which lost 5 bases and 8 bases, there was a span of 12 bases. The CDR3 has 13 residues. Germline V gives CDR1 LGHNA, CDR2 YNFKEQ. This CDR3 reads CASSLEGREKLFF. Here the CDR3 DNA reads TGTGCCAGCAGCTTGGAGGGTAGGGAAAAACTGTTTTTT.

The rearrangement links TRBV6-5 to TRBJ1-1; TRBD1 matches 7 bases. CDR1 is MNHEY and CDR2 is SVGAGI in the germline V gene. The CDR3 sequence is 15 residues long. The V segment lost 5 bases and the J segment 3 bases; nucleotides outside the gene matches: 9. The CDR3 here is CASSPLLGTDTEAFF. The CDR3 DNA is TGTGCCAGCAGTCCCCTTTTAGGGACAGACACTGAAGCTTTCTTT.

The chain has TRBV5-4 and TRBJ2-3; TRBD2 matches 14 bases. Germline assignment: CDR1 SGHNT and CDR2 YYREEE (reference sequence). The CDR3 totals 17 residues. J gave up 2 bases and V 4 bases, and 6 bases lay outside the gene matches. The CDR3 loop is CASSPGLAGGVTDTQYF. DNA of the CDR3: TGTGCCAGCAGCCCCGGACTAGCGGGGGGCGTCACAGATACGCAGTATTTT.

The chain has TRBV5-6 and TRBJ1-2; 7 bases align to TRBD1. The CDR3 is made up of 15 amino acids. J lost 1 base, V lost 6 bases, and 9 bases had no gene match. Germline loops: CDR1 SGHDT, CDR2 YYEEEE. The CDR3 loop reads CASNFRQGLNYGYTF. Written as DNA, the CDR3 is TGTGCCAGCAACTTTCGACAGGGACTTAACTATGGCTACACCTTC.

The V gene is TRBV27, the J gene TRBJ2-2; the match to TRBD2 covers 8 bases. The CDR3 consists of 16 residues. Germline CDR1 reads MNHEY; CDR2 reads SMNVEV (reference sequence). The V gene end was trimmed by 2 bases and the J gene end by 5 bases; junction bases not matched to a gene: 7. The CDR3 is CASSLAGRAQTGELFF. CDR3 bases: TGTGCCAGCAGTTTAGCCGGGAGGGCGCAAACCGGGGAGCTGTTTTTT.

The chain carries TRBV4-1 and TRBJ1-5, with TRBD1 matching 7 bases. Germline values: CDR1 MGHRA, CDR2 YSYEKL. After removal of 4 bases from V and 4 bases from J, the junction contained 7 bases not matched to a gene. The CDR3 spans 15 residues. The CDR3 reads CASSLQTGWNQPQHF. In DNA, the CDR3 is TGCGCCAGCAGCCTCCAGACAGGGTGGAATCAGCCCCAGCATTTT.

This chain connects TRBV11-3 to TRBJ2-1; D is perhaps TRBD1 (5 bases). Germline V gives CDR1 SGHNT, CDR2 YENEEA. The ends were cut back, 1 base at V and 5 bases at J, with 12 bases in the middle. The CDR3 length is 15 residues. CDR3 nucleotide sequence: TGTGCCAGCAGCTTAGCGGTTCAGGGTGACAATGAGCAGTTCTTC. Its protein is CASSLAVQGDNEQFF.

The chain carries TRBV11-2 and TRBJ2-1; D is uncertain. The CDR3 is made up of 12 amino acids. The germline CDR1 and CDR2 sequences are SGHAT and FQNNGV. V lost 1 base to trimming and J lost 12 bases, with 10 bases between them. CDR3 residues: CASSLGERVQFF. In nucleotides, the CDR3 is TGTGCCAGCAGCTTAGGAGAAAGAGTGCAGTTCTTC.

The chain combines TRBV9 with TRBJ2-5; TRBD1 matches at 9 bases. The CDR3 is 14 amino acids. V dropped 4 bases and J dropped 4; count of bases not matched to a gene: 5. Germline CDR1 is SGDLS and CDR2 is YYNGEE. The CDR3 protein is CASSPGTGLETQYF. CDR3 DNA sequence: TGTGCCAGCAGCCCCGGGACAGGGTTAGAGACCCAGTACTTC.

The chain has TRBV11-2 and TRBJ2-5; D gene ambiguous. Germline V lookup: CDR1 SGHAT, CDR2 FQNNGV. Deletions cut 1 base from V and 4 bases from J, with 7 bases between. The CDR3 is 13 residues long. Written as DNA, the CDR3 is TGTGCCAGCAGCTTAGGGGCCCTAGAGACCCAGTACTTC. Translation gives CASSLGALETQYF.

The CDR3 region has the DNA TGTGCCTGGAGGCAAAAGGGACAGGGGGTGTACGAGCAGTACTTC. Protein product: CAWRQKGQGVYEQYF. The rearrangement links TRBV30 to TRBJ2-7, with 11 bases aligning to TRBD1. The junction had 8 bases not matched to a gene; V was cut back by 3 bases and J by 4 bases. Germline V CDR1 and CDR2: GTSNPN, SVGIG (reference sequence). The CDR3 runs 15 residues.

The CDR3 bases are TGTGCCAGCAATAGCGGGGGGGAGGGAGATACGCAGTATTTT. Translating it yields CASNSGGEGDTQYF. The J gene is TRBJ2-3, the V gene TRBV28, with 11 bases fitting TRBD2. CDR1 and CDR2 from the germline V gene are MDHEN and SYDVKM. This CDR3 contains 14 residues. J gave up 5 bases and V 7 bases, and 5 bases lay outside the gene matches.

V gene TRBV7-9 combines with J gene TRBJ1-1; D possibly corresponds to TRBD1 (5 bases). The CDR3 runs 13 residues. Trimming removed 5 bases from V and 4 bases from J, with 11 bases in between. Germline lookup yields CDR1 SEHNR and CDR2 FQNEAQ (reference sequence). The CDR3 region has the DNA TGTGCCAGCAGCACGGGGACTTTCACTGAAGCTTTCTTT. It is translated as CASSTGTFTEAFF.

The genes are TRBV7-2 and TRBJ1-5, with D possibly TRBD1 on 6 matching bases. The germline V gene encodes CDR1 SGHTA and CDR2 FQGNSA. V was pared by 5 bases and J by 4 bases, with 12 bases between. This CDR3 is built from 14 residues. In DNA form, the CDR3 reads TGTGCCAGCAGCCCCGGGACAAGGAATCAGCCCCAGCATTTT. This codes for CASSPGTRNQPQHF.

The chain uses TRBV19 and TRBJ1-2; the D gene is possibly TRBD1 (6 bases). Germline lookup yields CDR1 LNHDA and CDR2 SQIVND (reference sequence). There are 13 residues in the CDR3. Trimming took 10 bases from V and 8 from J, leaving 20 bases between them. DNA of the CDR3: TGTGCCACCCCCTCGACAGGAGGATGGGGCTACACCTTC. Its protein product is CATPSTGGWGYTF.

The CDR3 is CASRPAASGNTIYF. CDR3 sequence (DNA): TGTGCCAGTAGACCAGCGGCCTCTGGAAACACCATATATTTT. This chain uses TRBV19 with TRBJ1-3; D remains ambiguous. The CDR3 runs to 14 residues. Germline-derived CDR1 and CDR2 are LNHDA and SQIVND (reference sequence). The V end lost 6 bases, the J end lost 0 bases, and 9 bases lay between the germline ends.

The rearrangement uses TRBV7-9 and TRBJ1-4; D unclear. Trimming cost V 0 bases and J 6 bases, with 8 bases left between them. Germline loops: CDR1 SEHNR, CDR2 FQNEAQ (reference sequence). The CDR3 spans 14 residues. Here the CDR3 DNA reads TGTGCCAGCAGCTTAGCGGGAGGGCATGAAAAACTGTTTTTT. Its translation: CASSLAGGHEKLFF.

The chain joins TRBV29-1 to TRBJ2-1; weak D call: TRBD1 (6 bases). The germline V gene has CDR1 SQVTM and CDR2 ANQGSEA. V dropped 5 bases and J dropped 10 bases, with 18 bases sitting between them. The CDR3 is made up of 13 amino acids. The CDR3 reads CSVPRQGRHEQFF. In DNA, the CDR3 is TGCAGCGTTCCCAGGCAGGGGCGGCACGAGCAGTTCTTC.

The chain joins TRBV7-7 to TRBJ2-7, with a tentative D call TRBD2 (5 bases). The length of the CDR3 is 15 residues. The germline V gene has CDR1 SSHAT and CDR2 FNYEAQ (reference sequence). CDR3 in amino acids: CASPVPWSGSYEQYF. CDR3 nucleotide sequence: TGTGCTAGTCCTGTGCCGTGGTCGGGGTCCTACGAGCAGTACTTC.

The chain employs TRBV29-1 and TRBJ1-2; no clear D gene. Trimming shortened V by 6 bases and J by 3 bases, and 11 bases separated the two germline ends. The CDR3 has 12 amino acids. Germline lookup yields CDR1 SQVTM and CDR2 ANQGSEA. CDR3 loop: CSVAQVDYGYTF. DNA of the CDR3: TGCAGCGTCGCGCAGGTGGACTATGGCTACACCTTC.

This sequence joins TRBV4-1 and TRBJ2-7, with 7 bases identical to TRBD2. After removal of 2 bases from V and 3 bases from J, the junction contained 7 bases not matched to a gene. The CDR3 covers 15 residues. Germline lookup yields CDR1 MGHRA and CDR2 YSYEKL. DNA for the CDR3: TGCGCCAGCAGCCAATCCCTAGCGGTAGACTACGAGCAGTACTTC. Encoded protein: CASSQSLAVDYEQYF.

V gene TRBV4-1 combines with J gene TRBJ2-5; no clear D gene. Trimming removed 0 bases from V and 1 base from J, with 9 bases in between. The CDR3 is made up of 15 amino acids. The germline V gene encodes CDR1 MGHRA and CDR2 YSYEKL. The CDR3 loop is CASSQDGNSQETQYF. CDR3 DNA sequence: TGCGCCAGCAGCCAAGATGGAAACAGCCAAGAGACCCAGTACTTC.

J is TRBJ1-2 and V is TRBV6-1; D remains ambiguous. The CDR3 covers 19 residues. Per the germline V gene, CDR1 is MNHNS and CDR2 is SASEGT. V lost 0 bases to trimming and J lost 1 base, with 21 bases between them. CDR3 nucleotides: TGTGCCAGCAGTGAAGCGCTACTAGGAGGGAAATCTTTTAACTATGGCTACACCTTC. It is translated as CASSEALLGGKSFNYGYTF.